The rows below give T cell receptor beta chains drawn from one sample of a study of control samples from healthy donors and cancer patients. The assay was immunoSEQ multiplex PCR, and TCRdb's table has in-frame clones only and misses some. The profile shows 40,000 to 55,000 clones, less than 95% of them singletons. What was sequenced was PBMCs. These receptors were taken from a woman aged 40-49 years with head and neck cancer. The CDR3 runs from the conserved cysteine through the conserved F or W. The D gene is left open where the match is weak. Clone size is given for some rows only: seen once, a few or many times, or a class if the clone is expanded.

v_call: TRBV19
d_call: NA
clone_size: once
j_call: TRBJ1-5
cdr3_aa: CASSPWGNQPQHF
cdr3_nt: TGTGCCAGTAGTCCATGGGGTAATCAGCCCCAGCATTTT

v_call: TRBV24-1
d_call: TRBD1
clone_size: NA
j_call: TRBJ2-3
cdr3_aa: CATEPGTGGTDTQYF
cdr3_nt: TGTGCCACAGAGCCCGGGACAGGGGGCACAGATACGCAGTATTTT

v_call: TRBV6-6
d_call: NA
clone_size: NA
j_call: TRBJ1-1
cdr3_aa: CASSRFRAVLNTEAFF
cdr3_nt: TGTGCCAGCAGTCGTTTCAGGGCAGTCTTGAACACTGAAGCTTTCTTT

v_call: TRBV13
d_call: TRBD1
clone_size: NA
j_call: TRBJ2-7
cdr3_aa: CASSPRQGPYEQYF
cdr3_nt: TGTGCCAGCAGCCCCAGACAGGGGCCCTACGAGCAGTACTTC

v_call: TRBV5-1
d_call: NA
clone_size: NA
j_call: TRBJ1-2
cdr3_aa: CASSLAGQGRGYTF
cdr3_nt: TGCGCCAGCAGCTTGGCCGGGCAGGGTAGGGGCTACACCTTC

v_call: TRBV30
d_call: NA
clone_size: NA
j_call: TRBJ1-4
cdr3_aa: CALQGRGEKLFF
cdr3_nt: TGTGCCTTACAGGGACGGGGTGAAAAACTGTTTTTT

v_call: TRBV19
d_call: TRBD2
clone_size: NA
j_call: TRBJ2-7
cdr3_aa: CATTPTGGIYEQYF
cdr3_nt: TGTGCCACAACCCCCACGGGGGGGATCTACGAGCAGTACTTC

v_call: TRBV15
d_call: TRBD1
clone_size: NA
j_call: TRBJ1-1
cdr3_aa: CATSRVSTDRLSEAFF
cdr3_nt: TGTGCCACCAGCAGAGTTTCTACGGACAGGCTATCCGAAGCTTTCTTT

v_call: TRBV4-2
d_call: NA
clone_size: NA
j_call: TRBJ2-5
cdr3_aa: CASSQEPAPQETQYF
cdr3_nt: TGTGCCAGCAGCCAAGAGCCAGCACCTCAAGAGACCCAGTACTTC

v_call: TRBV5-1
d_call: NA
clone_size: NA
j_call: TRBJ1-3
cdr3_aa: CASRDPGGDGNTIYF
cdr3_nt: TGCGCCAGCCGTGACCCCGGGGGAGACGGAAACACCATATATTTT

v_call: TRBV24-1
d_call: TRBD1
clone_size: NA
j_call: TRBJ2-2
cdr3_aa: CATSDLKTGESGELFF
cdr3_nt: TGTGCCACCAGTGATTTAAAGACAGGGGAATCCGGGGAGCTGTTTTTT

v_call: TRBV19
d_call: NA
clone_size: NA
j_call: TRBJ1-2
cdr3_aa: CASSPSRALYGYTF
cdr3_nt: TGTGCCAGTAGTCCGTCTAGGGCCCTCTATGGCTACACCTTC

v_call: TRBV10-3
d_call: NA
clone_size: NA
j_call: TRBJ1-4
cdr3_aa: CAISEGVGEKLFF
cdr3_nt: TGTGCCATCAGTGAGGGGGTGGGAGAAAAACTGTTTTTT

v_call: TRBV19
d_call: TRBD1
clone_size: NA
j_call: TRBJ1-2
cdr3_aa: CASSMGTGVGYGYTF
cdr3_nt: TGTGCCAGTAGTATGGGGACAGGGGTAGGCTATGGCTACACCTTC

v_call: TRBV29-1
d_call: NA
clone_size: NA
j_call: TRBJ1-2
cdr3_aa: CSVEVSDRTHGYGYTF
cdr3_nt: TGCAGCGTTGAAGTCAGTGACAGGACCCATGGCTATGGCTACACCTTC

v_call: TRBV6-5
d_call: NA
clone_size: NA
j_call: TRBJ1-1
cdr3_aa: CASSYSGGAGEAFF
cdr3_nt: TGTGCCAGCAGTTACTCAGGGGGGGCCGGTGAAGCTTTCTTT

v_call: TRBV6-5
d_call: TRBD1
clone_size: NA
j_call: TRBJ2-2
cdr3_aa: CATRDRDTGELFF
cdr3_nt: TGTGCCACCCGGGACAGGGACACCGGGGAGCTGTTTTTT

v_call: TRBV5-1
d_call: TRBD1
clone_size: NA
j_call: TRBJ2-7
cdr3_aa: CASRHEGASYEQYF
cdr3_nt: TGCGCCAGCAGACACGAGGGGGCCTCCTACGAGCAGTACTTC

v_call: TRBV25-1
d_call: NA
clone_size: NA
j_call: TRBJ2-3
cdr3_aa: CASRPSGASTDTQYF
cdr3_nt: TGTGCCAGCCGACCTTCTGGGGCAAGCACAGATACGCAGTATTTT

v_call: TRBV28
d_call: TRBD1
clone_size: NA
j_call: TRBJ2-7
cdr3_aa: CASRPRGQGTYEQYF
cdr3_nt: TGTGCCAGCAGACCCCGTGGACAGGGGACCTACGAGCAGTACTTC